These 7 T cell receptor beta chains originate from one sample sequenced in a study of T cells in Graves' hyperthyroidism and ophthalmopathy. The CDR3 regions of TCR beta were amplified from RNA transcripts. First-round RT-PCR targeting the TCR CDR3 was performed with the HTBI primer set. TCRdb ran MiXCR on the multiplex PCR reads and lists one entry per CDR3 protein. The sample contains 300,000 to 450,000 distinct CDR3 sequences, around 13% of which appear only once. The source material was blood. The receptors stem from a woman aged 30 to 39 with Graves' ophthalmopathy.

This clonotype appeared many times. The J gene is TRBJ2-3, the V gene TRBV3-1; D gene unclear. V shed 4 bases and J shed 4 bases, with 9 bases lying between them. Germline CDR1 and CDR2: LGHDT and YNNKEL (reference sequence). This CDR3 has 13 amino acids. CDR3 in amino acids: CASSLTAADTQYF. CDR3 nucleotide sequence: TGTGCCAGCAGCCTCACTGCCGCAGATACGCAGTATTTT.

This clonotype was recorded many times. This chain connects TRBV12-3 or TRBV12-4 to TRBJ1-6, with D possibly being TRBD1 (5 bases). V lost 5 bases and J lost 7, with 12 bases in between. This CDR3 has 14 amino acids. The CDR3 sequence: CASSPGFSNSPLHF. The CDR3, as DNA: TGTGCCAGCAGTCCAGGGTTTTCGAATTCACCCCTCCACTTT.

V and J are TRBV18 and TRBJ1-2, with TRBD1 as a possible D gene (6 bases). Germline V gives CDR1 KGHSH, CDR2 LQKENI. The CDR3 contains 13 residues. Trimming stripped 5 bases from V and 8 bases from J, with 15 bases between. The CDR3 loop reads CASSSQGTGGYTF. The CDR3, as DNA: TGTGCCAGCTCATCCCAGGGGACCGGGGGCTACACCTTC.

The table lists this clonotype with many counts. The chain recombines TRBV5-6 with TRBJ2-5; D may be TRBD1 (6 bases). V was shortened by 4 bases and J by 4 bases, with 20 bases between the two germline ends. The CDR3 runs 16 residues. Germline V gives CDR1 SGHDT, CDR2 YYEEEE. This chain's CDR3 is CASSTSGAFWIETQYF. CDR3 nucleotides: TGTGCCAGCAGCACTTCAGGGGCGTTCTGGATAGAGACCCAGTACTTC.

This clonotype was counted only a few times. The genes are TRBV9 and TRBJ1-1; 11 nucleotides line up with TRBD1. The V gene end was trimmed by 3 bases and the J gene end by 4 bases; junction bases not matched to a gene: 2. Germline V lookup: CDR1 SGDLS, CDR2 YYNGEE. There are 14 residues in the CDR3. The CDR3, as DNA: TGTGCCAGCAGCGGGGACAGGGGGACCACTGAAGCTTTCTTT. Its protein product is CASSGDRGTTEAFF.

Worth noting for this clonotype: Given the absence of the conserved phenylalanine or tryptophan at the CDR3 end, a read error is likely. The rearrangement uses TRBV5-4 and TRBJ2-4; possibly TRBD1 or TRBD2 for D (5 bases each). Trimming left V 4 bases short and J 6 bases short, with 14 bases between. Germline V gene sequence: CDR1 SGHNT, CDR2 YYREEE (reference sequence). The CDR3 has 14 residues. For the CDR3, the DNA is TGTGCCAGCAGCCCGGGACGTCGTGCAAACATTCAGTACTCC. The encoded protein is CASSPGRRANIQYS.

This clonotype was recorded many times. This sequence joins TRBV5-5 and TRBJ2-5; 8 nucleotides line up with TRBD1. The CDR3 sequence is 14 residues long. Per germline, CDR1 SGHKS and CDR2 YYEKEE (reference sequence). With V trimmed by 4 bases and J by 4 bases, 6 bases remained unmatched. CDR3 region: CASSASTGVETQYF. For the CDR3, the DNA is TGTGCCAGCAGCGCCTCGACAGGGGTAGAGACCCAGTACTTC. Full variable domain (remainder filled in from reference TRBV5-5 and TRBJ2-5): DAGVTQSPTHLIKTRGQQVTLRCSPISGHKSVSWYQQVLGQGPQFIFQYYEKEERGRGNFPDRFSARQFPNYSSELNVNALLLGDSALYLCASSASTGVETQYFGPGTRLLVL.